Listed below are T cell receptor beta chains from one sample, sequenced in a study of T cells in Graves' hyperthyroidism and ophthalmopathy. Using its own MiXCR run on the multiplex PCR reads, TCRdb lists one record per CDR3 protein. The sample has almost 600,000 distinct CDR3 sequences; just over 45% are singletons. Sequences were obtained from peripheral blood or thyroid tissue (not recorded which). These receptors were taken from a young woman with Graves' hyperthyroidism. The CDR3 runs from the conserved cysteine through the conserved F or W. A D gene is named only where the DNA matches it firmly. The size of a clone is reported for some rows only, either as once, few or many, or as a class for expanded clones.

clone_size	v_call	d_call	j_call	cdr3_aa	cdr3_nt
NA	TRBV6-1	TRBD1	TRBJ1-4	CASSPGTGLSLFF	TGTGCCAGCAGTCCCGGGACAGGGTTAAGTCTGTTTTTT
many	TRBV2	TRBD1	TRBJ1-2	CASTELGQGHGYTF	TGTGCCAGCACTGAACTGGGACAGGGCCATGGCTACACCTTC
many	TRBV14	TRBD1	TRBJ2-5	CASSQGGGLETQYF	TGTGCCAGCAGCCAAGGAGGGGGCCTTGAGACCCAGTACTTC
NA	TRBV7-3	NA	TRBJ2-5	CASSFRPETQYF	TGTGCCAGCAGCTTTAGGCCAGAGACCCAGTACTTC
many	TRBV7-9	NA	TRBJ1-5	CASSGSITEQPQHF	TGTGCCAGCTCAGGTTCAATTACGGAACAGCCCCAGCATTTT
NA	TRBV7-2	NA	TRBJ1-4	CASSSDMLGEKLLF	TGCGCCAGCAGCTCCGACATGCTGGGGGAAAAACTGCTTTTT
many	TRBV5-1	TRBD1	TRBJ1-2	CASSLDRTGHGYTF	TGCGCCAGCAGCTTGGATCGGACAGGGCATGGCTACACCTTC
many	TRBV5-8	NA	TRBJ2-7	CASTSGTPYEEQYF	TGTGCCAGCACCTCGGGGACACCGTACGAAGAGCAGTACTTC
many	TRBV2	NA	TRBJ2-7	CASGRSGMGLDEQYF	TGTGCCAGCGGGAGATCCGGTATGGGCCTTGACGAGCAGTACTTC
NA	TRBV20-1	NA	TRBJ1-6	CSASQVPNSPLHF	TGCAGTGCTAGTCAGGTGCCAAATTCACCCCTCCACTTT
NA	TRBV10-3	NA	TRBJ1-3	CAISDHLGVGGNTIYF	TGTGCCATCAGTGACCACCTGGGAGTTGGTGGAAACACCATATATTTT
NA	TRBV20-1	NA	TRBJ1-1	CSPDGSLNTEAFF	TGCAGTCCGGACGGCAGCTTGAACACTGAAGCTTTCTTT
NA	TRBV7-9	NA	TRBJ1-2	CASSLEATRAYGYTF	TGTGCCAGCAGCTTAGAAGCGACCAGGGCCTATGGCTACACCTTC
once	TRBV10-3	TRBD1	TRBJ1-1	CAIGEEQGVNTEAFF	TGTGCCATCGGAGAGGAACAGGGGGTGAACACTGAAGCTTTCTTT
NA	TRBV6-1	TRBD2	TRBJ2-1	CASSARLAGFEQFF	TGTGCCAGCAGTGCCCGACTAGCGGGATTTGAGCAGTTCTTC
NA	TRBV30	TRBD1	TRBJ1-2	CAWSVPKTGEGYGYTF	TGTGCCTGGAGTGTACCAAAGACAGGGGAAGGGTATGGCTACACCTTC
few	TRBV5-6	TRBD2	TRBJ2-7	CASSFLAGVYEQYF	TGTGCCAGCAGCTTTTTAGCGGGGGTCTACGAGCAGTACTTC
few	TRBV19	NA	TRBJ1-1	CASSATPGGGTEAFF	TGTGCCAGTAGCGCGACCCCTGGGGGTGGCACTGAAGCTTTCTTT
many	TRBV6-1	NA	TRBJ1-3	CASSVTAGNTIYF	TGTGCCAGCAGTGTGACGGCCGGAAACACCATATATTTT
NA	TRBV20-1	NA	TRBJ2-5	CSAKGAPQETQYF	TGCAGTGCGAAAGGGGCACCCCAAGAGACCCAGTACTTC
many	TRBV27	NA	TRBJ2-7	CASSTSGAYEQYF	TGTGCCAGCAGTACATCAGGGGCCTACGAGCAGTACTTC
NA	TRBV29-1	TRBD1	TRBJ1-1	CSVEMDRAAFF	TGCAGCGTGGAAATGGACAGGGCTGCTTTCTTT
many	TRBV5-5	TRBD2	TRBJ2-2	CASRLTGREYTGELFF	TGTGCCAGCAGGTTAACTGGGAGGGAGTACACCGGGGAGCTGTTTTTT
NA	TRBV12-3/TRBV12-4	TRBD1	TRBJ1-4	CASSRGTGRHEKLFF	TGTGCCAGCAGCCGCGGGACAGGGCGACATGAAAAACTGTTTTTT
NA	TRBV2	TRBD1	TRBJ1-3	CASTPGQGGGNTIYF	TGTGCCAGCACTCCGGGACAGGGCGGTGGAAACACCATATATTTT
many	TRBV9	NA	TRBJ1-3	CASSVATGPYSGNTIYF	TGTGCCAGCAGCGTAGCTACGGGCCCGTACTCTGGAAACACCATATATTTT
NA	TRBV27	TRBD1	TRBJ2-7	CASSSGTGFGQYF	TGTGCCAGCAGTTCTGGGACAGGGTTCGGGCAGTACTTC
NA	TRBV4-2	NA	TRBJ1-6	CASSQGGQGLTPLHF	TGTGCCAGCAGCCAAGGGGGCCAGGGCTTGACACCCCTCCACTTT
NA	TRBV5-5	TRBD1	TRBJ1-1	CASSLLPTPLSRTGRAEAFF	TGCGCCAGCAGCTTACTCCCCACCCCCCTGAGCAGGACAGGGAGGGCTGAAGCTTTCTTT
once	TRBV7-3	NA	TRBJ1-2	CASSQGGIRYGYTF	TGTGCCAGCAGCCAAGGAGGAATACGCTATGGCTACACCTTC
NA	TRBV20-1	NA	TRBJ1-6	CSARDLGPSAGHLHF	TGCAGTGCTAGAGATCTGGGCCCAAGCGCGGGACACCTCCACTTT
NA	TRBV14	TRBD1	TRBJ1-1	CASSQNRGMNTEAFF	TGTGCCAGCAGCCAAAACAGGGGCATGAACACTGAAGCTTTCTTT
many	TRBV7-9	TRBD1	TRBJ1-1	CASRTGTATEAFF	TGTGCCAGCAGGACCGGGACAGCGACTGAAGCTTTCTTT
NA	TRBV6-1	NA	TRBJ2-2	CASSEGQRVTGELFF	TGTGCCAGCAGTGAAGGACAGCGGGTGACCGGGGAGCTGTTTTTT
once	TRBV29-1	NA	TRBJ1-2	CSVTGPTGYGYTF	TGCAGCGTCACAGGCCCGACCGGTTATGGCTACACCTTC
NA	TRBV20-1	TRBD2	TRBJ2-1	CSAFAASGRRSGEQFF	TGCAGTGCTTTTGCGGCTAGCGGGAGAAGGTCTGGTGAGCAGTTCTTC
many	TRBV7-9	NA	TRBJ1-1	CASSRAGGRDTEAFF	TGTGCCAGCAGCCGAGCGGGGGGCCGGGACACTGAAGCTTTCTTT
NA	TRBV11-1	NA	TRBJ2-1	CASSLAGVDEQFF	TGTGCCAGCAGCTTAGCAGGGGTCGATGAGCAGTTCTTC
many	TRBV27	NA	TRBJ1-5	CASSLGGWGNQPQHF	TGTGCCAGCAGTTTAGGGGGTTGGGGCAATCAGCCCCAGCATTTT
NA	TRBV7-9	TRBD1	TRBJ1-6	CASFGDRVNSPLHF	TGTGCCAGCTTCGGGGACAGGGTGAATTCACCCCTCCACTTT
once	TRBV20-1	NA	TRBJ2-1	CSHRDTAYNEQFF	TGCAGCCACCGGGACACCGCCTACAATGAGCAGTTCTTC